One sample yielded the 6 T cell receptor beta chains listed below, sequenced in a study of blood T cell repertoires in COVID-19. Sequencing used immunoSEQ multiplex PCR; TCRdb keeps in-frame clones, though not all of them. The table lists around 200,000 clones, less than 85% of them singletons. Material for sequencing was peripheral blood. These TCRs come from a woman between 70 and 85 years old with acute or convalescent COVID-19.

Here the CDR3 reads CASSHATDGNTEAFF. The CDR3 coding sequence is TGTGCCAGCAGCCACGCGACAGACGGGAACACTGAAGCTTTCTTT. V usage is TRBV4-2 and J usage is TRBJ1-1; maybe TRBD1 (5 bases). The CDR3 loop spans 15 amino acids. The germline V gene has CDR1 LGHNA and CDR2 YNFKEQ. The V and J ends lost 3 bases and 1 base respectively, with 12 bases between them.

The V and J genes are TRBV7-2 and TRBJ2-3, with a possible D match to TRBD2 (6 bases). The CDR3 length is 14 residues. Trimming removed 5 bases at V and 4 bases at J, with 13 bases between. Germline V gene sequence: CDR1 SGHTA, CDR2 FQGNSA. CDR3 in amino acids: CASSQQPGADTQYF. CDR3 sequence (DNA): TGTGCCAGCAGCCAACAGCCGGGGGCAGATACGCAGTATTTT.

The chain uses TRBV28 and TRBJ1-6; perhaps TRBD1 as D (6 bases). The CDR3 is 13 amino acids. The germline V gene encodes CDR1 MDHEN and CDR2 SYDVKM. V lost 8 bases and J 2 bases, leaving 7 bases between the germline ends. CDR3 region: CASRTAYNSPLHF. The CDR3 bases are TGTGCCAGCCGGACAGCCTATAATTCACCCCTCCACTTT.

V and J are TRBV7-9 and TRBJ2-1; TRBD1 aligns across 10 bases. The CDR3 loop spans 18 amino acids. After removal of 4 bases from V and 4 bases from J, the junction contained 13 bases not matched to a gene. CDR1 is SEHNR, CDR2 FQNEAQ, per germline (reference sequence). CDR3 loop: CASSSSYPDRGGYNEQFF. The CDR3 DNA sequence: TGTGCCAGCAGCTCATCCTATCCGGACAGGGGGGGATACAATGAGCAGTTCTTC.

This clone was counted once. In DNA form, the CDR3 reads TGTGCCAGCAGCCCAGGGACAGGGGAGGAGACCCAGTACTTC. Amino acid sequence: CASSPGTGEETQYF. The V call is TRBV7-9, the J call TRBJ2-5; 10 bases map to TRBD1. The CDR3 sequence is 14 residues long. CDR1 and CDR2 from the germline V gene are SEHNR and FQNEAQ (reference sequence). J gave up 5 bases and V 5 bases, and 5 bases lay outside the gene matches. The whole variable domain, filled in from reference TRBV7-9 and TRBJ2-5, reads DTGVSQNPRHKITKRGQNVTFRCDPISEHNRLYWYRQTLGQGPEFLTYFQNEAQLEKSRLLSDRFSAERPKGSFSTLEIQRTEQGDSAMYLCASSPGTGEETQYFGPGTRLLVL.

To note about this clone: At one end the junction does not follow the germline gene, possibly because of a read error. The V and J genes are TRBV19 and TRBJ2-2, with 12 bases that match TRBD2. CDR1 is LNHDA and CDR2 is SQIVND in the germline V gene (reference sequence). The CDR3 runs to 17 residues. The CDR3 here is CASSLDGTSGRTGELFF. CDR3 nucleotide sequence: TGTGCCAGTAGTCTAGATGGAACTAGCGGGAGGACCGGGGAGCTGTTTTTT.